Here is one T cell receptor beta chain with its context. This clonotype was observed at least ten times. The antigen it binds to is not known. No much larger clone is present one base from it, and per-base qualities are unavailable. The source of the sample is a study of CD8 T cells in ankylosing spondylitis (dated by TCRdb to the late 2010s). About the study as a whole: To find TCR variants linked to disease, the study profiled T cell receptor beta repertoires in ankylosing spondylitis patients and healthy donors. In total, the full study cohort was made up of about 110 healthy donors and 20 to 25 ankylosing spondylitis patients. Peripheral blood samples were taken, and synovial fluid was additionally collected from ankylosing spondylitis patients. General study outcomes and caveats: In peripheral blood, the disease-linked clones were found at relatively low frequencies and had a CD8+ phenotype. A TCR beta motif made up of several highly homologous amino acid variants appeared to be characteristic of blood from ankylosing spondylitis patients. Some TCR beta motif variants had previously been reported in synovial fluid and blood of reactive arthritis patients, which suggested common disease-initiation mechanisms. The disease-linked clones were reported to be significantly enriched in matched synovial fluid samples from ankylosing spondylitis patients.

The instrument given in TCRdb is Illumina HiSeq 2500. Quantitative 5'-RACE with molecular barcodes was the method used to prepare the TCR beta libraries. The paper's processing steps were these. A new computational method, built on a probabilistic model of VDJ rearrangement, was used to identify disease-linked TCR variants. The raw public reads went through TCRdb reprocessing: fastp at Q25, MiXCR clone calling, in-frame beta chains kept. Every distinct CDR3 protein forms one entry, paired with its most common genes and DNA. TCRdb assigned the V and J calls; the authors' analysis was not used. Here the sample has some 120,000 distinct CDR3 sequences; more than 6.5% occur a single time. The ten largest account for over 9% of the sample. The sequenced material came from blood, either unsorted or a sorted T cell fraction (not recorded which). The clonotype comes from a male donor with ankylosing spondylitis or in good health (not recorded which).

CDR3 region: CASSLSQGDTGELFF. The nucleotides read TGCGCCAGCAGCTTGAGCCAGGGTGACACCGGGGAGCTGTTTTTT. The chain is assembled from TRBV5-1 and TRBJ2-2; TRBD1 could be the D gene, as 5 bases match. For CDR1 and CDR2, the germline V gene lists SGHRS and YFSETQ. The trim is 1 base for V and 3 bases for J, with a gap of 10 bases between the germline ends. The CDR3 runs 15 residues from the cysteine to the phenylalanine. Only the CDR3 DNA stays, 45 bases, in frame from base 1.